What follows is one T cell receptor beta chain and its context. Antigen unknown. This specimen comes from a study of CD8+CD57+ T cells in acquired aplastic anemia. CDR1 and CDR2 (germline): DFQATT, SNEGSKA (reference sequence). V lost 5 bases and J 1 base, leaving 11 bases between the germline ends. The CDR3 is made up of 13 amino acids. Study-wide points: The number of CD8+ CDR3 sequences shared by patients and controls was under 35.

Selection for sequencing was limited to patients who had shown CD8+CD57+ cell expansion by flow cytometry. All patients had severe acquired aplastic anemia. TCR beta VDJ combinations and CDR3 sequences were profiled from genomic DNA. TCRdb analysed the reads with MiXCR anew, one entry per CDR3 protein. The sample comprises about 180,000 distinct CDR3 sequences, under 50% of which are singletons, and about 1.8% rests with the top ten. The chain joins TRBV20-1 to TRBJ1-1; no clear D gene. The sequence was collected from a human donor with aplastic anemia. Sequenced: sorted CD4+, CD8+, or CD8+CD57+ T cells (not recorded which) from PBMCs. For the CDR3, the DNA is TGCAGTGCTCGGCCGAAGGAGAACACTGAAGCTTTCTTT. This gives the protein CSARPKENTEAFF.